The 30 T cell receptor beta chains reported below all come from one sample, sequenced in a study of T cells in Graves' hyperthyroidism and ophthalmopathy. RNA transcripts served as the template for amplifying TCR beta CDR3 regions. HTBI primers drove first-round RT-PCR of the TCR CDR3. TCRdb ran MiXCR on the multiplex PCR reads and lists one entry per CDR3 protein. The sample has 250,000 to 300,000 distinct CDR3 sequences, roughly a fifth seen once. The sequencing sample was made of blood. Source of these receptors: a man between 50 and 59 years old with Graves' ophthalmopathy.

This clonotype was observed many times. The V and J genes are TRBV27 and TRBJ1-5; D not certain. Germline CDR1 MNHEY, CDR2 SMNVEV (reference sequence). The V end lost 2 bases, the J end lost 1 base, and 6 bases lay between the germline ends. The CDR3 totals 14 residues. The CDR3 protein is CASSLEGSNQPQHF. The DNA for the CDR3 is TGTGCCAGCAGTTTAGAAGGGAGCAATCAGCCCCAGCATTTT.

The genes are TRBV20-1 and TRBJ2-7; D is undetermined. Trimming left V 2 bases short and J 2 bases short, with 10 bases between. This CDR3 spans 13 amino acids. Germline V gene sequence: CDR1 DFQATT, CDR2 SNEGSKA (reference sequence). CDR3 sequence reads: CSARSVTPYEQYF. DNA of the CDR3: TGCAGTGCTAGATCCGTAACCCCCTACGAGCAGTACTTC.

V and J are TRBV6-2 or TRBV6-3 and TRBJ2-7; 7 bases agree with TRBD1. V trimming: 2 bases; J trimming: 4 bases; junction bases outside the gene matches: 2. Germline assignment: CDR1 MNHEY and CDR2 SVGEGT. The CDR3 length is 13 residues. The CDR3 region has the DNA TGTGCCAGCAGTTACAAACAGGGGTACGAGCAGTACTTC. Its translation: CASSYKQGYEQYF.

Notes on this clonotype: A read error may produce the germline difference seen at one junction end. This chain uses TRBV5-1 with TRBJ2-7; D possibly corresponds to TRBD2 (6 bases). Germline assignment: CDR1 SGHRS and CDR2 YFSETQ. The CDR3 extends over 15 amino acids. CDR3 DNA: TGCGCCAACAGCTTCGGCTTAGCGGTGGCCTACGAGCAGTACTTC. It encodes CANSFGLAVAYEQYF.

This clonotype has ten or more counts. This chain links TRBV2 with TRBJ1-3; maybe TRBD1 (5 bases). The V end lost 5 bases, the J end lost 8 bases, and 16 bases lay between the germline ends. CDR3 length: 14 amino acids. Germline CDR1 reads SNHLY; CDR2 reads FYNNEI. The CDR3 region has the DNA TGTGCCAGCAGTACCGGGACTGAGAGAGACACCATATATTTT. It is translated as CASSTGTERDTIYF.

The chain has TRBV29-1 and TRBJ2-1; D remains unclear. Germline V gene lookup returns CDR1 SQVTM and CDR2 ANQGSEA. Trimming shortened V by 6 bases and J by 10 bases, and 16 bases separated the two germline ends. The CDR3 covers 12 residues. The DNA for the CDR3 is TGCAGCGTCCGAGGCAAGGGCTTCGAGCAGTTCTTC. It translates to CSVRGKGFEQFF.

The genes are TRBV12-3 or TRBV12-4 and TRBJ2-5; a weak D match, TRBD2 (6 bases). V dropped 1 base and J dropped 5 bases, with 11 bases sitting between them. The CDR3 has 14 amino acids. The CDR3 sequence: CASSLELAGETQYF. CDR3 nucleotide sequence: TGTGCCAGCAGTTTAGAACTAGCCGGCGAGACCCAGTACTTC.

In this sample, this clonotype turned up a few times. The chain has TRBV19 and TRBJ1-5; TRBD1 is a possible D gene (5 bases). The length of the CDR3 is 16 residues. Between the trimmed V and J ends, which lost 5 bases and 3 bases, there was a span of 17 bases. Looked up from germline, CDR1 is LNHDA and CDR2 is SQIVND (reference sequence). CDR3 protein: CASSLRGAGTNQPQHF. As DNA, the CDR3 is TGTGCCAGTAGTCTACGAGGGGCAGGGACCAATCAGCCCCAGCATTTT. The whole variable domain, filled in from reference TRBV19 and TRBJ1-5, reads DGGITQSPKYLFRKEGQNVTLSCEQNLNHDAMYWYRQDPGQGLRLIYYSQIVNDFQKGDIAEGYSVSREKKESFPLTVTSAQKNPTAFYLCASSLRGAGTNQPQHFGDGTRLSIL.

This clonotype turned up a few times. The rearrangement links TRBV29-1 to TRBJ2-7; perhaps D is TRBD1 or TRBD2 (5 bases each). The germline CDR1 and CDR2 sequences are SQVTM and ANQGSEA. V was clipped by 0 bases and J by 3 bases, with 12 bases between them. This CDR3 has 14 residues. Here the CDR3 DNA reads TGCAGCGTTGAAGAGGGGGAGACAGTCTACGAGCAGTACTTC. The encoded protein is CSVEEGETVYEQYF.

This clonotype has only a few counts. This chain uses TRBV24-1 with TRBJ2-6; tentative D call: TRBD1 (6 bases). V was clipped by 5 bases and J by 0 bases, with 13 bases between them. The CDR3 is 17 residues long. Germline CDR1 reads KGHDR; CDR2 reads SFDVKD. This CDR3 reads CATSAPDSFSGANVLTF. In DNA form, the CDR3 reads TGTGCCACCAGTGCCCCGGACAGTTTCTCTGGGGCCAACGTCCTGACTTTC.

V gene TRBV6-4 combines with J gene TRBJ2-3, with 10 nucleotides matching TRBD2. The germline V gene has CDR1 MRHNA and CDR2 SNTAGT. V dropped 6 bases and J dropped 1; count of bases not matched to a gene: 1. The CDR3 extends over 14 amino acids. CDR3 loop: CASRGTSGTDTQYF. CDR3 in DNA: TGTGCCAGCAGAGGGACTAGCGGCACAGATACGCAGTATTTT.

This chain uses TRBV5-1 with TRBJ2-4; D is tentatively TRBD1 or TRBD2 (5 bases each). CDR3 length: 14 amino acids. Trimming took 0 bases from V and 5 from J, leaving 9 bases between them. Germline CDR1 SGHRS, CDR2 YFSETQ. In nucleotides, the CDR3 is TGCGCCAGCAGCTTGGAAGGGACGGAAAACATTCAGTACTTC. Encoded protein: CASSLEGTENIQYF.

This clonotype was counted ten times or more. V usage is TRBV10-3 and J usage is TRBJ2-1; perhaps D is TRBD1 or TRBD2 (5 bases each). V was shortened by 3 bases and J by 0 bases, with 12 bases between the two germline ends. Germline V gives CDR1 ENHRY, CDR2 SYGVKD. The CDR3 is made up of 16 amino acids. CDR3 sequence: CAISDYRRSSYNEQFF. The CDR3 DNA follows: TGTGCCATCAGTGACTACAGGAGGAGCTCCTACAATGAGCAGTTCTTC.

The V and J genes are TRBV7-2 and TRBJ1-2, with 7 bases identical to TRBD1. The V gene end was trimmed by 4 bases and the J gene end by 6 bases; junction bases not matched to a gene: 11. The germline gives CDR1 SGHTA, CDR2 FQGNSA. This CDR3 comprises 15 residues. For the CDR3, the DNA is TGTGCCAGCAGCTCAGGGGGTTCACCAAGGGATGGCTACACCTTC. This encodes CASSSGGSPRDGYTF.

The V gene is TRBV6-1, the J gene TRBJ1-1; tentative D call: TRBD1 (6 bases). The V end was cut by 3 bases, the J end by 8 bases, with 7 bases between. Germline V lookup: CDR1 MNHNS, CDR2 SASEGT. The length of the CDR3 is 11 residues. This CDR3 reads CASSEGGEAFF. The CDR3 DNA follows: TGTGCCAGCAGTGAGGGGGGCGAAGCTTTCTTT.

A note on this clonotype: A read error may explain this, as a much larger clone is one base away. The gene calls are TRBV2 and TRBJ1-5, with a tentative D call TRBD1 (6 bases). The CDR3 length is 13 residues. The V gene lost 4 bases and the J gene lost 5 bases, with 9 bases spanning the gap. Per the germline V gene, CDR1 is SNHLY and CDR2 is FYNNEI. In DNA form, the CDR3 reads TGTGCCAGCAGTGGGGACACCTATCAGCCCCAGCATTTT. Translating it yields CASSGDTYQPQHF.

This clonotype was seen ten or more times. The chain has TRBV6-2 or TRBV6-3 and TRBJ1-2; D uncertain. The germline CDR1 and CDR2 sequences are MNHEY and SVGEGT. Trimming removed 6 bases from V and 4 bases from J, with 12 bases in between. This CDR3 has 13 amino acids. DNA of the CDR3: TGTGCCAGCAGAGAAGACCGGGTCTATGGCTACACCTTC. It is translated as CASREDRVYGYTF.

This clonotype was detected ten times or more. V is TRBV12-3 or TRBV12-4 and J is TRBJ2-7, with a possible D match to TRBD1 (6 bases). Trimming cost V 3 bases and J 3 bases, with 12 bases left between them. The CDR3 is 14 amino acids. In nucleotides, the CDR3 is TGTGCCAGCAGTTTCAACAGGGAGAGCTACGAGCAGTACTTC. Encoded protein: CASSFNRESYEQYF.

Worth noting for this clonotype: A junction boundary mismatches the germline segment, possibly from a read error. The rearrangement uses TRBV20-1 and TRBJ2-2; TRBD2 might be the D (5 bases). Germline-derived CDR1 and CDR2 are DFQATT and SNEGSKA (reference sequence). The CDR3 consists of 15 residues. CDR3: CSAQTDDGNTWELFF. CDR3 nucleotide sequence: TGCAGTGCTCAGACGGACGACGGGAACACCTGGGAGCTGTTTTTT.

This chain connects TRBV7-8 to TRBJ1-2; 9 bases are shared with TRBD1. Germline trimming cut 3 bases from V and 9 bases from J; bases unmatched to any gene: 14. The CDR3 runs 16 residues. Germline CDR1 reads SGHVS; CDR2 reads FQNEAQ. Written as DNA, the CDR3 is TGTGCCAGCAGCTTTCTCCGGGACAGGGTAAACGGAAGCTACACCTTC. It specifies CASSFLRDRVNGSYTF.

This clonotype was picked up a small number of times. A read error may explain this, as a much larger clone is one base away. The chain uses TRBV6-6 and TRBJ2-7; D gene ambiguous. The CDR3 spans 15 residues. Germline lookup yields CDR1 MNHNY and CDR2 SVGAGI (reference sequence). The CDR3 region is CASSHSTRGPYEQYF. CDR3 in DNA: TGTGCCAGCAGTCACTCGACCCGAGGACCCTACGAGCAGTACTTC.

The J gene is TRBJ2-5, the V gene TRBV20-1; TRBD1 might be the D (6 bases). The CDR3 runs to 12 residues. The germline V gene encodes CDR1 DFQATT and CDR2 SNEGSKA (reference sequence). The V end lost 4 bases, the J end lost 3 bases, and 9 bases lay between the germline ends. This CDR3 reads CSAKGEEETQYF. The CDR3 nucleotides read TGCAGTGCTAAGGGGGAAGAAGAGACCCAGTACTTC.

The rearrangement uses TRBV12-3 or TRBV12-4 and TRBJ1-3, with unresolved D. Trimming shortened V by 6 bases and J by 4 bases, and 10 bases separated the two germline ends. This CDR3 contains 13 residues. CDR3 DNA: TGTGCCAGCAGCCCCCAGTCCGGAAACACCATATATTTT. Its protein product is CASSPQSGNTIYF.

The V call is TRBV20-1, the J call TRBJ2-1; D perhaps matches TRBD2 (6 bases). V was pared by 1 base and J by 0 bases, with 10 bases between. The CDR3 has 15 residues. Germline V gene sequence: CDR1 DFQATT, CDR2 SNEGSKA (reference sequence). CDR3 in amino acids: CSARVGRGSYNEQFF. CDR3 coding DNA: TGCAGTGCTAGAGTTGGGCGGGGCTCCTACAATGAGCAGTTCTTC.

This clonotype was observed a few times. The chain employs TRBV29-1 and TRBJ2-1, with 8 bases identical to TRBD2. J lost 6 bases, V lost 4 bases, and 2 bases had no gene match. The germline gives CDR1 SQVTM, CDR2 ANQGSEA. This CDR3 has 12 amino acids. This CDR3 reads CSVGLATNEQFF. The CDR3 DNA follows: TGCAGCGTTGGACTAGCGACCAATGAGCAGTTCTTC.

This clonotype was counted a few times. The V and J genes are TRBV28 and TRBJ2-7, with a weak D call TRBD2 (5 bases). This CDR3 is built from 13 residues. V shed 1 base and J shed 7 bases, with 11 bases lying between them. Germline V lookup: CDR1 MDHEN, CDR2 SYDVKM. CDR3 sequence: CASSLSLPGEQYF. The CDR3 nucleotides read TGTGCCAGCAGTTTATCCCTACCGGGGGAGCAGTACTTC.

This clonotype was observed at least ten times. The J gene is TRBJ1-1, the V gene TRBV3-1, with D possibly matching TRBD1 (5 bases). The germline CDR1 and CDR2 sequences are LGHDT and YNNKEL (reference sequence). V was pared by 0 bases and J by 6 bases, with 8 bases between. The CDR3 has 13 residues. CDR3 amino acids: CASSQDARAEAFF. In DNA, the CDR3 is TGTGCCAGCAGCCAAGACGCCAGGGCTGAAGCTTTCTTT.

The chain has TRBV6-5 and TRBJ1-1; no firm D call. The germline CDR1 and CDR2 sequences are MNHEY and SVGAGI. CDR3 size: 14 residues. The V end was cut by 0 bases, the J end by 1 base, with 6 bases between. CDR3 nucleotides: TGTGCCAGCAGTTACTCGGAGGAGAACACTGAAGCTTTCTTT. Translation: CASSYSEENTEAFF.

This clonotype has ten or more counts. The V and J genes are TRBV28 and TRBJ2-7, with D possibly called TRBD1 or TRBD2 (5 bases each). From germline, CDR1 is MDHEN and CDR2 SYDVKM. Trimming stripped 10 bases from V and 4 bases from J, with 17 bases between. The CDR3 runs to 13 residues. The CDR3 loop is CATTKGTVYEQYF. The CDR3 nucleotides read TGTGCCACCACAAAAGGGACCGTTTACGAGCAGTACTTC.

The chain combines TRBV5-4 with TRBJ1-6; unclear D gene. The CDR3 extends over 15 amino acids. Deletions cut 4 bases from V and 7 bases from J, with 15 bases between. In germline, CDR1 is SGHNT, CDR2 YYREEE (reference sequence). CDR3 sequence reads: CASSTATPPNSPLHF. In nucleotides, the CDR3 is TGTGCCAGCAGCACGGCGACACCTCCGAATTCACCCCTCCACTTT.